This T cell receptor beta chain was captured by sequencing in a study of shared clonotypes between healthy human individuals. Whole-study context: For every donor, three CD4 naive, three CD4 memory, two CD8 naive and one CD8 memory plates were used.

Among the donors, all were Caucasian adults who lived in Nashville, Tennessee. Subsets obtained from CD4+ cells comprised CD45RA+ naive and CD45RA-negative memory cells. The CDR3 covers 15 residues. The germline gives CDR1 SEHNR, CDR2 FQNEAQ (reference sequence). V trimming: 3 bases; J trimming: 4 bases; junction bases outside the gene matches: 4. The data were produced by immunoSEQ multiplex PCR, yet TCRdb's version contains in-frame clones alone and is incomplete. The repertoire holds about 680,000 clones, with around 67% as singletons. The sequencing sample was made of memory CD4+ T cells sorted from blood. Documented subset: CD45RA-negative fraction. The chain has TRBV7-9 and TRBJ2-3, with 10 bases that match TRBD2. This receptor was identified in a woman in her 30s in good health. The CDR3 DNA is TGTGCCAGCAGCTTCGAAGCGGGAGGGCCAGATACGCAGTATTTT. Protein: CASSFEAGGPDTQYF.